The entry below gives a single T cell receptor beta chain sequence along with its context. V lost 5 bases and J lost 5, with 12 bases in between. This CDR3 contains 14 residues. Germline CDR1 and CDR2: KGHSH and LQKENI. The data derive from a study of blood T cell repertoires in COVID-19. Study overall: From T cells, B-cell-depleted T cells, or PBMCs came the material, which was cDNA or gDNA.

Authors' processing steps: Amplification of reference gene primers provided the estimated nucleated cell counts. The data were produced by immunoSEQ multiplex PCR, yet TCRdb's version contains in-frame clones alone and is incomplete. For V, J and clone size, that table is used; D and trimming come from the DNA. The sample records tens of thousands of clones, about 72% being singletons. The sequencing sample was made of peripheral blood. The rearrangement links TRBV18 to TRBJ2-2, with D perhaps TRBD1 (5 bases). This TCR came from a man aged 65-85 years with active or convalescent COVID-19. CDR3 sequence reads: CASSASSGTGELFF. The CDR3 region has the DNA TGTGCCAGCTCAGCCTCCTCAGGGACCGGGGAGCTGTTTTTT.